These 7 T cell receptor beta chains came from one sample sequenced in a study of T cell clonality in common variable immunodeficiency. The assay was immunoSEQ multiplex PCR, and TCRdb's table has in-frame clones only and misses some. The specimen gives about 34,000 clones without singletons; the ten biggest hold 0.95%. The sequenced material came from peripheral blood mononuclear cells. The source is a person aged 18-70 years in good health.

A few counts support this clone. The sequence runs out 3 residues before the end of the CDR3; the remainder is reconstructed from the germline J gene. The genes are TRBV7-3 and TRBJ2-3, with D maybe TRBD1 (5 bases). This CDR3 region has 14 residues. Germline assignment: CDR1 SGHTA and CDR2 FQGTGA. V was shortened by 5 bases and J by 5 bases, with 14 bases between the two germline ends. The DNA read from the CDR3 is TGTGCCAGCAGCAATCCGGACAAGGGAGATACG. Protein sequence: CASSNPDKGDT. The whole CDR3 region reads CASSNPDKGDTQYF.

This clone was counted at least ten times. The read terminates 3 residues before the CDR3 end, so the remaining end is supplied by the germline J gene. The chain is built from TRBV10-1 and TRBJ1-5; 7 bases line up with TRBD1. The CDR3 covers 14 residues. Trimming removed 9 bases from V and 0 bases from J; junction bases left unmatched: 5. Germline CDR1 is WNHNN and CDR2 is SYGVQD (reference sequence). Incomplete CDR3 DNA: TGCGCCAGTAGTAGGGACAGTAGCAATCAGCCC. This sequence encodes CASSRDSSNQP. From start to end, the CDR3 is CASSRDSSNQPQHF.

This clone was seen repeatedly, ten times or more. The read finishes 3 residues shy of the CDR3 end, and the germline J gene is used to complete it. This chain joins TRBV12-3 or TRBV12-4 and TRBJ1-2; possible D gene TRBD1, 6 bases. V lost 7 bases and J 7 bases, leaving 16 bases between the germline ends. This CDR3 has 13 amino acids. The CDR3 reads CASIGRGASGYTF. CDR3 bases read: TGTGCCAGCATCGGGCGGGGGGCGAGTGGC.

The sample holds many counts of this clone. From the germline J gene comes the end of the CDR3, since the read stops 3 residues before it. The chain combines TRBV7-3 with TRBJ2-1; 11 bases align to TRBD2. V lost 0 bases to trimming and J lost 4 bases; unmatched junction nucleotides: 2. Germline V lookup: CDR1 SGHTA, CDR2 FQGTGA. This CDR3 contains 16 residues. The CDR3 DNA, read in part, is TGTGCCAGCAGCTTAACGGGACTAGCGGTTTACAATGAG. Its translation is CASSLTGLAVYNE. The full CDR3 is CASSLTGLAVYNEQFF.

Only a few counts were recorded for this clone. Coverage ceases 3 residues before the CDR3 finishes, and the germline J gene fills in the end. The chain carries TRBV7-2 and TRBJ1-2; 7 nucleotides agree with TRBD1. The V gene's germline CDR1 is SGHTA and CDR2 FQGNSA. The CDR3 is 14 residues long. Incomplete CDR3 DNA: TGTGCCAGCAGCTTAAGGGACAGACCCTACGAC. Translating gives CASSLRDRPYD. The entire CDR3 is CASSLRDRPYDYTF.

For this clone: The read falls 3 residues short of the CDR3 end, and the missing part is taken from the germline J gene. The chain carries TRBV7-9 and TRBJ2-1, with TRBD2 identical over 7 bases. CDR3 length equals 14 residues. The V segment lost 10 bases and the J segment 1 base; nucleotides outside the gene matches: 7. Germline V CDR1 and CDR2: SEHNR, FQNEAQ (reference sequence). The CDR3 sequence: CANQGLVSYNEQFF. The DNA read from the CDR3 is TGTGCCAACCAAGGACTAGTGTCCTACAATGAG.

This clone was seen repeatedly, ten times or more. The sequenced fragment ends 3 residues before the CDR3 boundary, so the rest is inferred from the germline J gene. The chain combines TRBV20-1 with TRBJ2-3; D is possibly TRBD1 (6 bases). Germline V gene data show CDR1 as DFQATT and CDR2 as SNEGSKA (reference sequence). The CDR3 totals 15 residues. With 5 bases removed from V and 0 bases from J, the gap between germline ends came to 15 bases. The CDR3 here is CSAGLGAISTDTQYF. The CDR3 DNA, read in part, is TGCAGTGCTGGATTGGGGGCTATAAGCACAGATACG.